Given below is one T cell receptor beta chain in context. The antigen is not known. Here the CDR3 omits its conserved ending phenylalanine or tryptophan, so a read error is the likely source. As processed by the authors: Clinicopathological groups supplied CDR3 differences that were used to build a distant-metastasis classifier for papillary thyroid cancer. TCRdb used MiXCR to call clones anew from the PCR reads. TCRdb assigned the V and J calls; the authors' analysis was not used. Among about 20,000 clones listed, 18% were seen once. This CDR3 spans 15 amino acids. V lost 4 bases and J 0 bases, leaving 11 bases between the germline ends. Per the germline V gene, CDR1 is SGHRS and CDR2 is YFSETQ. These data are taken from a study of metastatic and nonmetastatic thyroid tumors. Whole-study context: Repertoires from blood and tumor or nodule tissue of malignant and benign thyroid patients were compared. Regarding the study as a whole: It was reported that TCR beta diversity was significantly higher in malignant thyroid tumors than benign nodules, in blood and tumor.

Among the patients, none had received any treatment before thyroid surgery. Sequencing was carried out using adjacent normal tissue. J is TRBJ1-5 and V is TRBV5-1, with D possibly TRBD1 on 6 matching bases. This TCR derives from a male donor with papillary thyroid cancer or a benign thyroid nodule (not recorded which). Some clones in this sample may be carry-over from other donors' samples. The CDR3 nucleotides read TGCGCCAGCAGCCACGGACAGTATAGCAATCAGCCCCAGCATTCT. Encoded protein: CASSHGQYSNQPQHS.